This TCR beta chain was profiled in a study of post-analysis software for immune sequencing data (dated by TCRdb to between 2015 and 2017). A note on the overall study: Recorded disease courses included relapsing-remitting, secondary progressive and progressive-relapsing multiple sclerosis, with some patients lacking subtype annotation. The patient repertoires were compared against about 10 previously published healthy control repertoires obtained from donors aged about 6 to 27 years. A subset of samples was prepared in parallel using single-end sample barcoding, then pooled and co-amplified after Illumina adapter ligation. The paper as a whole reports these results and caveats: Significantly lower normalized Chao1 diversity was found in multiple sclerosis patients than in controls, suggesting substantial peripheral T-cell clonal expansion. Direct clustering with F measure revealed strong co-clustering of samples prepared in the same batch, which led to a batch-effect correction. Significantly higher frequencies in patients than in controls were found for about five TRBV segments, including TRBV5-6, TRBV5-1 and TRBV20-1. The control group was slightly older than the multiple sclerosis patient group.

The CDR3, cysteine through phenylalanine, is 14 amino acids long. Kept here is only the CDR3 DNA, which spans 42 bases and is read in frame from base 1. Trimming removed 9 bases from V and 5 bases from J, leaving 19 bases between the germline ends. A remark on this clonotype: Its antigen is still unknown. Per-base quality was not reported, and no clone a single base away is much larger than it.

To demonstrate the VDJtools post-analysis software, the study profiled TCR beta repertoires from the peripheral blood of approximately twelve young patients with multiple sclerosis. The multiple sclerosis patients were children and adolescents ranging in age from 6 to 15 years. The library was produced with PCR. The reads were generated on an Illumina HiSeq 2500. Unique molecular identifiers were incorporated into TCR beta cDNA libraries to reduce PCR and sequencing biases. Per 1 to 10 million input T cells, approximately 500,000 cDNA molecules were obtained, such that each molecule approximated one T cell. The patient libraries were prepared and sequenced using the same protocol as the earlier healthy control dataset. Samples belonging to the same batch were prepared together, multiplexed and sequenced on a shared HiSeq lane. Per the authors' processing: Raw barcoded reads were processed with MIGEC, and single-read molecular identifier groups were discarded before consensus assembly and CDR3 extraction. VDJtools was used for post-analysis of the clonotype tables, and diversity was normalized by down-sampling every dataset to the size of the smallest sample. Repertoire overlap clustering matched CDR3 amino acid but not nucleotide sequences to correct batch-related cross-sample contamination. Using fastp trimming at Q25 and MiXCR clonotype assembly, TCRdb reanalyzed the public sequencing data and kept in-frame beta chains. CDR3 protein duplicates are merged, each entry listing the most common genes and DNA. The V and J calls reflect TCRdb's pipeline rather than the authors' work. Within this sample are about 500,000 distinct CDR3 sequences, with under 55% of them counted one time only. Of the sample, around 10% falls within the top ten clones.

Sequences were obtained from blood. The sequence derives from a girl aged 5 to 17 with multiple sclerosis. This chain is built from TRBV12-3 or TRBV12-4 and TRBJ1-1, with the D gene too uncertain to name. The sequenced DNA: TGTGCCAGTATGGCACGAGATAAGCGGACTGAAGCTTTCTTT. Its product reads: CASMARDKRTEAFF.